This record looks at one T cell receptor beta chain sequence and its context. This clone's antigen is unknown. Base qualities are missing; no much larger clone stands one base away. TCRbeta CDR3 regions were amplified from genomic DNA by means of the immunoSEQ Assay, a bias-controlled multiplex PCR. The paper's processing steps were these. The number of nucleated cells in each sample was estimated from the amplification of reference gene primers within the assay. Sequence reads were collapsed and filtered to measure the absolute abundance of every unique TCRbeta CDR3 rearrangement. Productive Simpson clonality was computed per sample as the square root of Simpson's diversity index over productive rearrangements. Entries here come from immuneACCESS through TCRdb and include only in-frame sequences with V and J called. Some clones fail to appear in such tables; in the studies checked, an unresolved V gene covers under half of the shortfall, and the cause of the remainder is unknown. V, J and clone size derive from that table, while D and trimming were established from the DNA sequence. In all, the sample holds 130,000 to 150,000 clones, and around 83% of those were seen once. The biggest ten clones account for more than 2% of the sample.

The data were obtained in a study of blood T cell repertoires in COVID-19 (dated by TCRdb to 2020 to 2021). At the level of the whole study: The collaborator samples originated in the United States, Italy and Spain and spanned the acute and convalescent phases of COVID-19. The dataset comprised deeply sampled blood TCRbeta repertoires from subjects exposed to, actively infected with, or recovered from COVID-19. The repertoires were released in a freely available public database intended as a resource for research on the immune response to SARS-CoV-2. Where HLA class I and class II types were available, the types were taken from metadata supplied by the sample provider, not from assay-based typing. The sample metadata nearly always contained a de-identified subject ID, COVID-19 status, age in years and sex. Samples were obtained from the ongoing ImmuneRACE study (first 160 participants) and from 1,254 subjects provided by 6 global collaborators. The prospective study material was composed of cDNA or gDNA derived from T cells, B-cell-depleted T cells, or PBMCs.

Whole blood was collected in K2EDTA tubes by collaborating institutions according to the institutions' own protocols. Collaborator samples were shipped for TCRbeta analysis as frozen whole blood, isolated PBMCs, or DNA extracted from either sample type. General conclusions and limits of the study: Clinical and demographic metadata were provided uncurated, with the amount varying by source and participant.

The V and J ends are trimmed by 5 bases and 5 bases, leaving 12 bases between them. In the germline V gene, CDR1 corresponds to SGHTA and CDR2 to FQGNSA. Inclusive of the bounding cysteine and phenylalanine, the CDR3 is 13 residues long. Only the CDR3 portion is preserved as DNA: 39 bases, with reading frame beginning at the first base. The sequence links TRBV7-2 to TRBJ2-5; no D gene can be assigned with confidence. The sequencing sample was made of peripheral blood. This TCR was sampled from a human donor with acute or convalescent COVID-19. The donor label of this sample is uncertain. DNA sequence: TGTGCCAGCAGCCCGGGTGACGGGGAGACCCAGTACTTC. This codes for CASSPGDGETQYF.